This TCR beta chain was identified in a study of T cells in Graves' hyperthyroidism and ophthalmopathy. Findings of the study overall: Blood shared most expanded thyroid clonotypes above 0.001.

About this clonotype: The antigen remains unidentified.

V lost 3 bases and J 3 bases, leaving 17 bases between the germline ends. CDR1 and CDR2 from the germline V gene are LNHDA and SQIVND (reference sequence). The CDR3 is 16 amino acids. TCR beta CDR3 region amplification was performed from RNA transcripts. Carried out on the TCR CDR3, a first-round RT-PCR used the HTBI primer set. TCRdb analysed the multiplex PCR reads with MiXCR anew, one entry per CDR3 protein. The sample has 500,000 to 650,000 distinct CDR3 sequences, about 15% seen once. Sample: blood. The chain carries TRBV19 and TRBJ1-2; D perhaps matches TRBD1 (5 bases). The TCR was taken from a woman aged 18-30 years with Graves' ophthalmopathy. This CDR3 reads CASSMDRDRGDYGYTF. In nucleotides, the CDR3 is TGTGCCAGTAGTATGGACCGGGACCGGGGTGACTATGGCTACACCTTC.